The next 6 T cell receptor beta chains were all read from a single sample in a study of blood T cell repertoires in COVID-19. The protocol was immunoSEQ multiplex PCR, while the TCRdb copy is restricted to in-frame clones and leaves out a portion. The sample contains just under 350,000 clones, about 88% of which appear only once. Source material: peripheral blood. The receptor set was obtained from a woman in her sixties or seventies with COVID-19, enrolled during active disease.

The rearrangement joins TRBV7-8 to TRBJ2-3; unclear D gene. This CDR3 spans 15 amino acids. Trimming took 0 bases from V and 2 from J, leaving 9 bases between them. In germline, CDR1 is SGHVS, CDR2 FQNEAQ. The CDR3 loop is CASSLAVADTDTQYF. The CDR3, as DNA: TGTGCCAGCAGCTTAGCGGTGGCAGACACAGATACGCAGTATTTT.

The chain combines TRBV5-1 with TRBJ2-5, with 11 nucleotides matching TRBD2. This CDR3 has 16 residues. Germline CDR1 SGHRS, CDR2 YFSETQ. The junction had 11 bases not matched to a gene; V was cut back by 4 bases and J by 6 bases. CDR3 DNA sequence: TGCGCCAGCAGCGCTTTAGCGGGGGGGCAGGAGAAGACCCAGTACTTC. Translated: CASSALAGGQEKTQYF.

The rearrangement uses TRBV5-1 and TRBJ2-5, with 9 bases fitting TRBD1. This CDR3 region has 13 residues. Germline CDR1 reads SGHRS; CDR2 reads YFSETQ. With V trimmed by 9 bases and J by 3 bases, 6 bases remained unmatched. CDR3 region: CATSGTGKETQYF. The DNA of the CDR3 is TGCGCCACCTCCGGGACAGGGAAAGAGACCCAGTACTTC.

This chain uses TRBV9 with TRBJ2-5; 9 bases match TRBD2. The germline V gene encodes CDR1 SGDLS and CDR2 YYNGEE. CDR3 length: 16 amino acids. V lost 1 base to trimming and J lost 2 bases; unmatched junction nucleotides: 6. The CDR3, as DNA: TGTGCCAGCAGCGTATATGCGGGGGGGCCTCAAGAGACCCAGTACTTC. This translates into CASSVYAGGPQETQYF.

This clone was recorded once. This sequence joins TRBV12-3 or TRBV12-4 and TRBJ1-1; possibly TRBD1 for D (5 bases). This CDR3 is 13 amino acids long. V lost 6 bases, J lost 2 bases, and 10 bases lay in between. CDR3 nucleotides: TGTGCCAGCAGGGTACAGGTAAACACTGAAGCTTTCTTT. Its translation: CASRVQVNTEAFF.

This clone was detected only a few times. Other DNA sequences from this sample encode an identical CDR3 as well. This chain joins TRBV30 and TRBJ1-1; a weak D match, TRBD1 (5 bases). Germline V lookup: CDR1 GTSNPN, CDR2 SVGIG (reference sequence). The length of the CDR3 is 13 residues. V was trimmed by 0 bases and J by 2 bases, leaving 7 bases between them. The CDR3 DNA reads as TGTGCCTGGAGTGTACAGGAAAACACTGAAGCTTTCTTT. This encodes CAWSVQENTEAFF. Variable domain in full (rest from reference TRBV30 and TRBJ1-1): SQTIHQWPATLVQPVGSPLSLECTVEGTSNPNLYWYRQAAGRGLQLLFYSVGIGQISSEVPQNLSASRPQDRQFILSSKKLLLSDSGFYLCAWSVQENTEAFFGQGTRLTVV.